This T cell receptor beta chain was obtained from a study of technical replicates of blood from a handful of donors. With 4 bases clipped from V and 7 bases from J, the junction kept 8 bases outside the gene matches. Germline V gene data show CDR1 as SGHDT and CDR2 as YYEEEE. The CDR3 totals 14 residues. Some clones are missing from TCRdb's copy, which holds only in-frame ones; the method was immunoSEQ multiplex PCR. This sample has approximately 78,000 clones, with roughly 95% found just once. This TCR derives from a human donor in good health. The V and J genes are TRBV5-6 and TRBJ1-5; TRBD1 agrees at 7 bases. Sequenced input: T cells isolated from PBMCs. The CDR3 DNA reads as TGTGCCAGCAGCGGCGGGACAGATGAACAGCCCCAGCATTTT. This sequence encodes CASSGGTDEQPQHF.